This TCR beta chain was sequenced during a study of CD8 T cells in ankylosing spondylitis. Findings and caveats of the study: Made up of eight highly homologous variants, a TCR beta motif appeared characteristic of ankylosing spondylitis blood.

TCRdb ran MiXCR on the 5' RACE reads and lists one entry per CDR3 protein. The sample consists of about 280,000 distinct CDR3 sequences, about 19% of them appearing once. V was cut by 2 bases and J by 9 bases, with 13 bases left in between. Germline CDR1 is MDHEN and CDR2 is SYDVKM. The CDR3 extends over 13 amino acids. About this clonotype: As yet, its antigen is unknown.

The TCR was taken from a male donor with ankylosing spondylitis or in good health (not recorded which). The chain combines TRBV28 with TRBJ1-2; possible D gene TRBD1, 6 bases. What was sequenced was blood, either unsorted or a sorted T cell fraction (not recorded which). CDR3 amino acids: CASSLEYRGSYTF. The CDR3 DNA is TGTGCCAGCAGTTTAGAATATAGGGGGAGCTACACCTTC.